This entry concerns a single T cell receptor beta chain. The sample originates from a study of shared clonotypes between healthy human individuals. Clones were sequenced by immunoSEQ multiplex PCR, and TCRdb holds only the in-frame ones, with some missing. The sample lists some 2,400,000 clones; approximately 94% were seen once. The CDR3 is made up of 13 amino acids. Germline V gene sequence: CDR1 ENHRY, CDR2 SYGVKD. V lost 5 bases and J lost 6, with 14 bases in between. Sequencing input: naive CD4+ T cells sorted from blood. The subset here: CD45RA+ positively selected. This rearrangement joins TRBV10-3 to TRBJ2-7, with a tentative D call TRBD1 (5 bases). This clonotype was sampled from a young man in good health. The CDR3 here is CAISPDKVGEQYF. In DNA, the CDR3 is TGTGCCATCAGTCCGGACAAGGTGGGCGAGCAGTACTTC.